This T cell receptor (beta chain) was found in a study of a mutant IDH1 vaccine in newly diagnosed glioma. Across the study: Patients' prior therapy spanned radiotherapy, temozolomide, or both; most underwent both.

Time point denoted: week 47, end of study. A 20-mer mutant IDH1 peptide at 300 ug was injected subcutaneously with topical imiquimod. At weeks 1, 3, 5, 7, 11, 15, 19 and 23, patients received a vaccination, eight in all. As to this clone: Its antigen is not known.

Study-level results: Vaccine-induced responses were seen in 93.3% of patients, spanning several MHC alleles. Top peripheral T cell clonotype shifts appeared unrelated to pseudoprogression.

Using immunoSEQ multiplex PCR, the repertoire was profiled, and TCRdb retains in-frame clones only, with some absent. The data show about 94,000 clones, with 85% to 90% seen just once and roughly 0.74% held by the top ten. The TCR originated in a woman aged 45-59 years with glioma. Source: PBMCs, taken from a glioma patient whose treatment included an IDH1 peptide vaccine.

Written as DNA, the CDR3 is TGCAGTGCTAGAAAGGGGACTGAAGCTTTCTTT. Encoded protein: CSARKGTEAFF. This sequence joins TRBV20-1 and TRBJ1-1, with a weak D call TRBD1 (5 bases). Looked up from germline, CDR1 is DFQATT and CDR2 is SNEGSKA (reference sequence). The CDR3 spans 11 residues. The germline V and J ends were trimmed by 2 bases and 5 bases, with 6 bases remaining between them.